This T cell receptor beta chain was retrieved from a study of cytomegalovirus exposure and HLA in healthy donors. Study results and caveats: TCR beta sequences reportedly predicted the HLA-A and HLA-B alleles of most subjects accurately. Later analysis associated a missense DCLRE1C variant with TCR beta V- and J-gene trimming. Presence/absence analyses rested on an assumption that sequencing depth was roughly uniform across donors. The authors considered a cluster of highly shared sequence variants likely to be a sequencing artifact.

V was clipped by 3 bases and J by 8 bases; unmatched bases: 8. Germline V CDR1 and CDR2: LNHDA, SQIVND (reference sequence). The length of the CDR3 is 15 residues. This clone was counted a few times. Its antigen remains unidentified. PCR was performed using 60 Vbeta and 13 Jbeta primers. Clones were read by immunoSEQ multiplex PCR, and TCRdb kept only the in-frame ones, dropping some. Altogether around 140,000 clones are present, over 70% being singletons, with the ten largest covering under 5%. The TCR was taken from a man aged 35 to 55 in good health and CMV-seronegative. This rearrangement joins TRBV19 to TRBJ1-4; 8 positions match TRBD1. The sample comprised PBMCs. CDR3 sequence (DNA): TGTGCCAGTAGTATTCCCCTGACAGGGGTAGAAAAACTGTTTTTT. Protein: CASSIPLTGVEKLFF.